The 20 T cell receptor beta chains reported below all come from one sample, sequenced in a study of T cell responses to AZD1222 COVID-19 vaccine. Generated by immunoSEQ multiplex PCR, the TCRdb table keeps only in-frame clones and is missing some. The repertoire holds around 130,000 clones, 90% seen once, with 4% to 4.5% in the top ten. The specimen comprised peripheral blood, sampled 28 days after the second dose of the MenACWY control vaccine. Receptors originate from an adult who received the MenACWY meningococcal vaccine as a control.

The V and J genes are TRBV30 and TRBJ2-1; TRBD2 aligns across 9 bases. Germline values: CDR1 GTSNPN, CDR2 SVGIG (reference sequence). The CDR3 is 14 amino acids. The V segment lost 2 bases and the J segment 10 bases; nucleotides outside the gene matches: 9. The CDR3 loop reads CAWSTIAGAGEQFF. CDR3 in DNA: TGTGCCTGGAGTACGATAGCGGGAGCGGGGGAGCAGTTCTTC.

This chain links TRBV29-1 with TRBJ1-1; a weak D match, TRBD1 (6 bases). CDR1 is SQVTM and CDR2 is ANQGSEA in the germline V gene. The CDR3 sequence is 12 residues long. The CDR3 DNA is TGCGGGGGGGGCAGTTTGAACACTGAAGCTTTCTTT. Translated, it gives CGGGSLNTEAFF.

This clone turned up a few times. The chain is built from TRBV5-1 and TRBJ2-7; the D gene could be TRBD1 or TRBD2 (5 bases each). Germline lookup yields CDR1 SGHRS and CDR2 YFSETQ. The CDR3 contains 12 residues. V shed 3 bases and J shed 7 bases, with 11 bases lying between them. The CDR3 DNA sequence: TGCGCCAGCAGCTCCGGGGCGAAGGAGCAGTACTTC. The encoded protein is CASSSGAKEQYF.

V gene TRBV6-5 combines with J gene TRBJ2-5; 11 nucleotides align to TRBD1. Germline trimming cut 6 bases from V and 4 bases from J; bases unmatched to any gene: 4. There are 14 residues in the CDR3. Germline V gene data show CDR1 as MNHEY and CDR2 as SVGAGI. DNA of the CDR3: TGTGCCAGCAGCCAGGGACAGGGGGTAGAGACCCAGTACTTC. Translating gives CASSQGQGVETQYF.

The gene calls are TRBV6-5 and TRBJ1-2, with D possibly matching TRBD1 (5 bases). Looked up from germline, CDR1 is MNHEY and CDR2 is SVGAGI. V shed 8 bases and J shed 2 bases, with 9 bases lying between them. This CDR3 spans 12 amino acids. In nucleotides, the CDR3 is TGTGCCAGCGGGGAGGGGAACTATGGCTACACCTTC. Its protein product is CASGEGNYGYTF.

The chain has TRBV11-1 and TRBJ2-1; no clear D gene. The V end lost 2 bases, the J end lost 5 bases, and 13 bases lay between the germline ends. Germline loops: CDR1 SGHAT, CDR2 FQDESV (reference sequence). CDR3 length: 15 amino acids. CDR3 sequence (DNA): TGTGCCAGCAGCTTAAGTGGGTACTGGGACAATGAGCAGTTCTTC. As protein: CASSLSGYWDNEQFF.

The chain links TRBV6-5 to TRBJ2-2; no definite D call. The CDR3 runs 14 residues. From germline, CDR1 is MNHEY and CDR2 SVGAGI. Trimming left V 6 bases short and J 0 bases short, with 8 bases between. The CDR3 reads CASRIAPNTGELFF. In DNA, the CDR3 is TGTGCCAGCAGGATAGCTCCGAACACCGGGGAGCTGTTTTTT.

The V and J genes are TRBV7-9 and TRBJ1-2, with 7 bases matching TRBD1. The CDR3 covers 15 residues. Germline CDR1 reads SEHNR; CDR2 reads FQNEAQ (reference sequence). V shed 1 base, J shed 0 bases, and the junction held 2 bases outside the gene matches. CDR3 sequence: CASSLGQGANYGYTF. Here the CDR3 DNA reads TGTGCCAGCAGCTTAGGACAGGGAGCTAACTATGGCTACACCTTC.

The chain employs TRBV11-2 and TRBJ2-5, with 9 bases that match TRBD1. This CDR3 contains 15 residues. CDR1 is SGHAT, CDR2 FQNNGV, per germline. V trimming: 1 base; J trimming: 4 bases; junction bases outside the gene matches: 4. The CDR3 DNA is TGTGCCAGCAGCTTAGGTCTACAGGGGGCAGAGACCCAGTACTTC. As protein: CASSLGLQGAETQYF.

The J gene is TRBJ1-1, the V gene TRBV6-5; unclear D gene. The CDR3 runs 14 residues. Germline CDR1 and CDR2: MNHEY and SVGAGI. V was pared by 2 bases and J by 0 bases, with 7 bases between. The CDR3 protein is CASSYGFMNTEAFF. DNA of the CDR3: TGTGCCAGCAGTTACGGGTTTATGAACACTGAAGCTTTCTTT.

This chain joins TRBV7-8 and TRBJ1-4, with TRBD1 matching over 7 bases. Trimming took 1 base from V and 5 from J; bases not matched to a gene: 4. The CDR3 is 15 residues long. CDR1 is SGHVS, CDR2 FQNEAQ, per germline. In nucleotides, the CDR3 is TGTGCCAGCAGCTTAGATACAGGGGAGAATGAAAAACTGTTTTTT. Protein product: CASSLDTGENEKLFF.

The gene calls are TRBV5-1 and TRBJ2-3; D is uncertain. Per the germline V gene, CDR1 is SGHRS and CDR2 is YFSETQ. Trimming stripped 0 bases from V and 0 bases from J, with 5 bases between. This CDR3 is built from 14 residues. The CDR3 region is CASSLGVSTDTQYF. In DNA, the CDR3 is TGCGCCAGCAGCTTGGGGGTTAGCACAGATACGCAGTATTTT.

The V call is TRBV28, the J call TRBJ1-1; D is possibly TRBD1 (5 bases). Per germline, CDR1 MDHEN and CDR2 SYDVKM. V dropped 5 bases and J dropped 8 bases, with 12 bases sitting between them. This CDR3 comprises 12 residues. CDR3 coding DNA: TGTGCCAGCAGTATCTTGGGACGAGAAGCTTTCTTT. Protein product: CASSILGREAFF.

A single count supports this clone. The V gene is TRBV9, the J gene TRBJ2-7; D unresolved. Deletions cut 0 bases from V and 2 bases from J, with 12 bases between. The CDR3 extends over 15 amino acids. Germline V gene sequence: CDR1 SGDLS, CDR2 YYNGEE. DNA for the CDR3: TGTGCCAGCAGCGTAGGATCCCCCCCCACCTACGAGCAGTACTTC. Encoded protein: CASSVGSPPTYEQYF.

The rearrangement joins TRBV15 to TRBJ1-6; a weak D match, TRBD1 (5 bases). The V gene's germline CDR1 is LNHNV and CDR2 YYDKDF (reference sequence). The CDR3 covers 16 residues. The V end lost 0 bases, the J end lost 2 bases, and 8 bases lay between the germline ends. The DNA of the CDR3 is TGTGCCACCAGCAGAGAGGCAGGGACCTATAATTCACCCCTCCACTTT. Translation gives CATSREAGTYNSPLHF.

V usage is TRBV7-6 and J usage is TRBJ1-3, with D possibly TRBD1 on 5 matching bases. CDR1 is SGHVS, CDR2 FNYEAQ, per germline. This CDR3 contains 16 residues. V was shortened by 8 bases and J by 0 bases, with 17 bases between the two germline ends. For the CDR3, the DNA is TGTGCCAGCCCCGGGACGCTCACTGACTCTGGAAACACCATATATTTT. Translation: CASPGTLTDSGNTIYF.

Here the CDR3 DNA reads TGTGCCAGCAGTTTATTCTCGGTTGGCAATCAGCCCCAGCATTTT. It encodes CASSLFSVGNQPQHF. The chain recombines TRBV28 with TRBJ1-5; D not certain. The germline V gene encodes CDR1 MDHEN and CDR2 SYDVKM. The V end was cut by 1 base, the J end by 2 bases, with 9 bases between. This CDR3 has 15 amino acids. Full variable domain (remainder filled in from reference TRBV28 and TRBJ1-5): DVKVTQSSRYLVKRTGEKVFLECVQDMDHENMFWYRQDPGLGLRLIYFSYDVKMKEKGDIPEGYSVSREKKERFSLILESASTNQTSMYLCASSLFSVGNQPQHFGDGTRLSIL.

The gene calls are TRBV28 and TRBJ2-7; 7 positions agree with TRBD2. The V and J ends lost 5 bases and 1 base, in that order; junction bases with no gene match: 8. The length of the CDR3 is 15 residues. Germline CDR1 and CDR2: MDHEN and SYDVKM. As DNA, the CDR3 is TGTGCCAGCAGTCCCACTAGCGTTTGGTCCTACGAGCAGTACTTC. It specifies CASSPTSVWSYEQYF.

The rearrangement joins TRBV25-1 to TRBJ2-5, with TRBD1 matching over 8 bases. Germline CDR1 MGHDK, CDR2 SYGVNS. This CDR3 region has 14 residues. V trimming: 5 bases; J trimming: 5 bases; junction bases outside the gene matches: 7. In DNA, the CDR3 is TGTGCCAGCAGTCGGACAGGGCCCCTTGAGACCCAGTACTTC. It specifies CASSRTGPLETQYF.

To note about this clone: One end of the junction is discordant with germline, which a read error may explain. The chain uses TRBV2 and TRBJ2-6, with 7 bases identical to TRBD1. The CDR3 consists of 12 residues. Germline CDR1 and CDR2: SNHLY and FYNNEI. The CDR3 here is CASRGDSQMVAF. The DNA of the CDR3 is TGTGCCAGCAGGGGGGACAGCCAGATGGTAGCTTTC. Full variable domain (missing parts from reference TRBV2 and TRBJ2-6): EPEVTQTPSHQVTQMGQEVILRCVPISNHLYFYWYRQILGQKVEFLVSFYNNEISEKSEIFDDQFSVERPDGSNFTLKIRSTKLEDSAMYFCASRGDSQMVAFGAGSRLTVL.